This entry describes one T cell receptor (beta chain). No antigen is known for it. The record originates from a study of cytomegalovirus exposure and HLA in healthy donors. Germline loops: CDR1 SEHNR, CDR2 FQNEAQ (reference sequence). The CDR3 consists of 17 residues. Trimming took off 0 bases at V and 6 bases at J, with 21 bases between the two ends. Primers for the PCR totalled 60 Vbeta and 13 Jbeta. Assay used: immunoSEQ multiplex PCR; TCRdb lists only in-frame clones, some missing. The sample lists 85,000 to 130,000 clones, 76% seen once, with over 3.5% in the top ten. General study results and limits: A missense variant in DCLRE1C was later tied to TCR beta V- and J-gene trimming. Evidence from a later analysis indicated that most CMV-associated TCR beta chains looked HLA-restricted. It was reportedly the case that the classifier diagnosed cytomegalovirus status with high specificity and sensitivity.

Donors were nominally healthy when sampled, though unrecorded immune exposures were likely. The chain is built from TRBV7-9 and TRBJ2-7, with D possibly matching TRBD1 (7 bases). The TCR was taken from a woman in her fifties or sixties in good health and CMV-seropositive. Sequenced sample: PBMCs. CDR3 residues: CASSLAQGGVQGVEQYF. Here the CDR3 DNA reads TGTGCCAGCAGCTTAGCCCAGGGGGGAGTCCAGGGGGTCGAGCAGTACTTC. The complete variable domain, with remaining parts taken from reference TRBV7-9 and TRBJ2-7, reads DTGVSQNPRHKITKRGQNVTFRCDPISEHNRLYWYRQTLGQGPEFLTYFQNEAQLEKSRLLSDRFSAERPKGSFSTLEIQRTEQGDSAMYLCASSLAQGGVQGVEQYFGPGTRLTVT.